This T cell receptor beta chain comes out of a study of blood T cell repertoires in COVID-19. For the study at large: COVID-19 samples from acute and convalescent phases originated in the United States, Italy and Spain.

This clone was seen only once. The V gene's germline CDR1 is LNHDA and CDR2 SQIVND (reference sequence). This CDR3 region has 15 residues. Trimming removed 6 bases from V and 6 bases from J; junction bases left unmatched: 8. Assay used: immunoSEQ multiplex PCR; TCRdb lists only in-frame clones, some missing. This table holds hundreds of thousands of clones, over 75% found once. The receptor was derived from a young man who had recovered from COVID-19. Sequenced sample: PBMCs or T cells enriched from blood (not recorded which). The chain uses TRBV19 and TRBJ1-5; 10 nucleotides agree with TRBD1. CDR3 loop: CASRIADRGVQPQHF. In nucleotides, the CDR3 is TGTGCCAGTAGGATCGCGGACAGGGGGGTTCAGCCCCAGCATTTT.